Shown below are 2 T cell receptor beta chains from a single sample sequenced in a study of cytomegalovirus exposure and HLA in healthy donors. Vbeta (60) and Jbeta (13) primers were used in the PCR. TCRdb's copy holds only in-frame clones and misses some; the assay was immunoSEQ multiplex PCR. This sample has around 300,000 clones, with under 80% found just once. Sequenced: PBMCs. The receptor source for this set is a female donor in good health and CMV-seronegative.

The chain employs TRBV5-1 and TRBJ2-3; 7 bases are shared with TRBD2. CDR3 size: 16 residues. Unmatched junction bases numbered 8, after V lost 4 bases and J lost 0 bases. In germline, CDR1 is SGHRS, CDR2 YFSETQ. This CDR3 is CASSSQGGASTDTQYF. In nucleotides, the CDR3 is TGCGCCAGCAGCAGCCAGGGAGGGGCCAGCACAGATACGCAGTATTTT.

The J gene is TRBJ2-5, the V gene TRBV29-1; no reliable D call. From germline, CDR1 is SQVTM and CDR2 ANQGSEA. This CDR3 spans 13 amino acids. Trimming took off 3 bases at V and 1 base at J, with 9 bases between the two ends. CDR3 DNA sequence: TGCAGCGTTGAGGGCAGCTTCCAAGAGACCCAGTACTTC. It codes for CSVEGSFQETQYF.